This T cell receptor beta chain was captured by sequencing in a study of identical twins. This clonotype has just a few counts. Its antigen is unidentified. Study-wide results and limits: The conclusions drew on cross-sectional statistical analysis instead of tracking the same donors.

Germline CDR1 and CDR2: DFQATT and SNEGSKA (reference sequence). This CDR3 is built from 15 residues. With V trimmed by 3 bases and J by 4 bases, 10 bases remained unmatched. In TCRdb, the 5' RACE reads were re-called with MiXCR into one record per CDR3 protein. The data contain 420,000 or so distinct CDR3 sequences, 15% to 20% of them singletons. This TCR was sampled from a middle-aged man in good health. The chain is built from TRBV20-1 and TRBJ2-3; 7 positions agree with TRBD2. The specimen was naive T cells sorted from blood. CDR3: CSASSTSKGPDTQYF. CDR3 nucleotides: TGCAGTGCTAGCTCGACTAGCAAGGGCCCAGATACGCAGTATTTT.